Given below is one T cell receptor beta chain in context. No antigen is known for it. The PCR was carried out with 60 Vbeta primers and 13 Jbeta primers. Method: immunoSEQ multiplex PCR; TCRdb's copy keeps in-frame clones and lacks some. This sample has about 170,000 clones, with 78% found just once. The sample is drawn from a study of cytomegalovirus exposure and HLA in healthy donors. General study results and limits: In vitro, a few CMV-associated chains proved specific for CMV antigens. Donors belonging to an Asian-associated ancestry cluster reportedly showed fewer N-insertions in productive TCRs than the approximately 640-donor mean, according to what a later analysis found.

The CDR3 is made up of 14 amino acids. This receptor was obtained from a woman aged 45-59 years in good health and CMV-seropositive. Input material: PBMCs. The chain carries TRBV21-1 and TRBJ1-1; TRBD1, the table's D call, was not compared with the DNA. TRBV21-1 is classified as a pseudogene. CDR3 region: CASRQGDMNTEAFF. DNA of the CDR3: TGTGCCAGCAGACAGGGGGACATGAACACTGAAGCTTTCTTT.